This T cell receptor beta chain was captured by sequencing in a study of blood T cells in healthy people across ages. With V trimmed by 5 bases and J by 8 bases, 16 bases remained unmatched. In germline, CDR1 is SGHTA, CDR2 FQGTGA. There are 18 residues in the CDR3. A sample-barcoded 5' primer and a J-beta primer mix were used in a second PCR of about 6 to 12 cycles. MiXCR, run by TCRdb on the 5' RACE reads, gives a single entry per CDR3 protein. The profile covers more than 900,000 distinct CDR3 sequences, with almost 25% appearing a single time and about 0.8% taken by the ten largest. These sequences were also reported in another study, on T cells of mothers and their children. According to that study: Normalized overlap was always slightly, never significantly, higher in related than unrelated mother-child pairs.

J is TRBJ2-1 and V is TRBV7-3, with 12 bases identical to TRBD2. This TCR came from a girl aged 2 to 9 in good health. Sequencing used blood. The CDR3 here is CASSPQLSTSGRGDEQFF. In nucleotides, the CDR3 is TGTGCCAGCAGCCCGCAGCTCTCGACTAGCGGGAGAGGGGATGAGCAGTTCTTC.